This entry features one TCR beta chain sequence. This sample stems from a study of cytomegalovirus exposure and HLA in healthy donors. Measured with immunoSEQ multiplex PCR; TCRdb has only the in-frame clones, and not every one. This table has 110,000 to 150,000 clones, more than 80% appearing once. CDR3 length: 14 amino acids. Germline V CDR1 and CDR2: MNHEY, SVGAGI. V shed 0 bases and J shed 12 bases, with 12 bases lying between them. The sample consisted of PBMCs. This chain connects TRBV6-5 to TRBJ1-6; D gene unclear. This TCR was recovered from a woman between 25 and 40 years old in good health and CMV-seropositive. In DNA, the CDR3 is TGTGCCAGCAGTTACTCCCTCGATCGAGGACCCCTCCACTTT. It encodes CASSYSLDRGPLHF.